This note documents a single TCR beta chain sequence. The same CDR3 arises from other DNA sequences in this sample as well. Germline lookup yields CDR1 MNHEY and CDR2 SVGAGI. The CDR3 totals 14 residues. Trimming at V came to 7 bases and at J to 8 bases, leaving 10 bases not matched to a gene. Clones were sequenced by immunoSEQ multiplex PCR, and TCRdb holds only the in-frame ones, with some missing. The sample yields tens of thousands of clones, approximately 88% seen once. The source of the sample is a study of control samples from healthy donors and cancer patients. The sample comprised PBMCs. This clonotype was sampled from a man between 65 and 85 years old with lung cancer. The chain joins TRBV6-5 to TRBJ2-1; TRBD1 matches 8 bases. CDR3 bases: TGTGCCAGCACCGGGACAGGTTCCGTCCATGAGCAGTTCTTC. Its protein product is CASTGTGSVHEQFF.